Presented here are 28 T cell receptor beta chains from one specimen sequenced in a study of blood T cells in healthy people across ages. A second PCR of about 6 to 11 cycles used a sample-barcoded 5' primer and a J-beta primer mix. TCRdb processed the 5' RACE reads anew with MiXCR; each CDR3 protein has one entry. The top ten clones hold around 11% of a sample with roughly 1.6 million distinct CDR3 sequences, around 35% of them seen once. The sample was blood. The source of these receptors is a woman aged 25 to 39 in good health.

This clonotype was counted only a few times. The rearrangement links TRBV20-1 to TRBJ2-1; D is unresolved. CDR1 DFQATT and CDR2 SNEGSKA come from the germline V gene (reference sequence). The CDR3 loop spans 12 amino acids. CDR3 sequence (DNA): TGCAGGACCCAGGACGCCTACAATGAGCAGTTCTTC. Translated: CRTQDAYNEQFF.

This clonotype was counted only a few times. The genes are TRBV9 and TRBJ2-7; D remains ambiguous. Trimming removed 0 bases at V and 1 base at J, with 8 bases between. Germline V gives CDR1 SGDLS, CDR2 YYNGEE. CDR3 length: 14 residues. CDR3 loop: CASSVDPDSYEQYF. The CDR3 DNA reads as TGTGCCAGCAGCGTAGATCCTGATTCCTACGAGCAGTACTTC.

This clonotype was picked up many times. V is TRBV5-1 and J is TRBJ2-5, with unresolved D. This CDR3 spans 15 amino acids. Germline assignment: CDR1 SGHRS and CDR2 YFSETQ. Between the trimmed V and J ends, which lost 6 bases and 4 bases, there was a span of 19 bases. This chain's CDR3 is CASTVSSGIGETQYF. Written as DNA, the CDR3 is TGCGCCAGCACCGTTAGCAGTGGGATAGGAGAGACCCAGTACTTC.

The chain employs TRBV5-5 and TRBJ2-5, with 11 positions matching TRBD1. The germline gives CDR1 SGHKS, CDR2 YYEKEE (reference sequence). J gave up 2 bases and V 1 base, and 4 bases lay outside the gene matches. This CDR3 has 16 residues. CDR3 residues: CASSLSGTGGQETQYF. The CDR3 bases are TGTGCCAGCAGCTTGTCCGGGACAGGGGGACAAGAGACCCAGTACTTC. Full variable domain (remainder filled in from reference TRBV5-5 and TRBJ2-5): DAGVTQSPTHLIKTRGQQVTLRCSPISGHKSVSWYQQVLGQGPQFIFQYYEKEERGRGNFPDRFSARQFPNYSSELNVNALLLGDSALYLCASSLSGTGGQETQYFGPGTRLLVL.

This clonotype occurred many times. The gene calls are TRBV29-1 and TRBJ2-7; no firm D call. The germline V gene encodes CDR1 SQVTM and CDR2 ANQGSEA. Trimming cost V 7 bases and J 2 bases, with 21 bases left between them. CDR3 length: 15 residues. The chain's CDR3 is CSAESGPSDPYEQYF. Written as DNA, the CDR3 is TGCAGCGCCGAATCCGGGCCAAGCGACCCCTACGAGCAGTACTTC.

This clonotype came up a few times. The chain has TRBV9 and TRBJ2-7; D is undetermined. Germline V gives CDR1 SGDLS, CDR2 YYNGEE. There are 14 residues in the CDR3. V was clipped by 0 bases and J by 6 bases, with 13 bases between them. The CDR3 here is CASSVDLTSGEQYF. CDR3 nucleotide sequence: TGTGCCAGCAGCGTAGATCTCACCTCCGGCGAGCAGTACTTC.

The chain links TRBV28 to TRBJ2-3; 7 bases map to TRBD1. This CDR3 has 14 amino acids. From germline, CDR1 is MDHEN and CDR2 SYDVKM. V shed 4 bases and J 2 bases; nucleotides not matched to a gene: 3. The CDR3 DNA sequence: TGTGCCAGCAGTTCGACAGGGACCACAGATACGCAGTATTTT. Encoded protein: CASSSTGTTDTQYF.

This rearrangement joins TRBV10-3 to TRBJ2-1, with D possibly matching TRBD2 (7 bases). Germline V gene lookup returns CDR1 ENHRY and CDR2 SYGVKD. CDR3 length: 15 amino acids. V was trimmed by 8 bases and J by 4 bases, leaving 18 bases between them. This CDR3 is CAIGLGGGGYNEQFF. The CDR3 DNA is TGTGCCATCGGCTTGGGGGGAGGGGGTTACAATGAGCAGTTCTTC.

This clonotype occurred a few times. The chain joins TRBV7-9 to TRBJ2-7; TRBD1 matches at 10 bases. The ends lost 0 bases at V and 1 base at J; junction bases unmatched: 9. Germline loops: CDR1 SEHNR, CDR2 FQNEAQ (reference sequence). CDR3 length: 18 amino acids. Here the CDR3 DNA reads TGTGCCAGCAGCTTAGCCACAGGTAGACAGGGGGCATCCTACGAGCAGTACTTC. The encoded protein is CASSLATGRQGASYEQYF. The complete variable domain, with remaining parts taken from reference TRBV7-9 and TRBJ2-7, reads DTGVSQNPRHKITKRGQNVTFRCDPISEHNRLYWYRQTLGQGPEFLTYFQNEAQLEKSRLLSDRFSAERPKGSFSTLEIQRTEQGDSAMYLCASSLATGRQGASYEQYFGPGTRLTVT.

The CDR3 DNA follows: TGCAGTGCTCCTTTACCACGCCAAGGGGAAAAACTGTTTTTT. This codes for CSAPLPRQGEKLFF. The V call is TRBV20-1, the J call TRBJ1-4; D unresolved. Trimming took 5 bases from V and 8 from J, leaving 18 bases between them. The CDR3 runs to 14 residues. CDR1 is DFQATT, CDR2 SNEGSKA, per germline (reference sequence).

This clonotype was picked up a small number of times. The J gene is TRBJ2-7, the V gene TRBV5-1; 7 bases fit TRBD1. CDR1 SGHRS and CDR2 YFSETQ come from the germline V gene. The CDR3 loop spans 16 amino acids. The V and J ends lost 2 bases and 3 bases, in that order; junction bases with no gene match: 11. This chain's CDR3 is CASSFGTARMGYEQYF. The CDR3 DNA reads TGCGCCAGCAGCTTTGGGACAGCTCGGATGGGCTACGAGCAGTACTTC.

This chain links TRBV18 with TRBJ2-5; the match to TRBD2 covers 7 bases. The CDR3 is 19 amino acids. The ends lost 0 bases at V and 2 bases at J; junction bases unmatched: 15. Germline V gene data show CDR1 as KGHSH and CDR2 as LQKENI. CDR3 DNA: TGTGCCAGCTCACCACCGAGTCCTAGCGGATTGGGCCTTCAAGAGACCCAGTACTTC. Protein: CASSPPSPSGLGLQETQYF.

J is TRBJ2-7 and V is TRBV10-3, with 7 nucleotides matching TRBD2. Germline CDR1 ENHRY, CDR2 SYGVKD. This CDR3 contains 13 residues. V gave up 6 bases and J gave up 2 bases; unmatched junction bases: 4. CDR3 bases: TGTGCCATCAGCGCGACTAGCCCCTACGAGCAGTACTTC. Translating gives CAISATSPYEQYF.

The genes are TRBV15 and TRBJ2-7; D unresolved. Germline V lookup: CDR1 LNHNV, CDR2 YYDKDF (reference sequence). V was shortened by 0 bases and J by 2 bases, with 11 bases between the two germline ends. The CDR3 covers 15 residues. The CDR3 is CATSRDKGLTYEQYF. In nucleotides, the CDR3 is TGTGCCACCAGCAGAGATAAGGGCCTTACCTACGAGCAGTACTTC.

This clonotype was observed a few times. The gene calls are TRBV20-1 and TRBJ2-2; TRBD1 matches 11 bases. The CDR3 runs 16 residues. Germline V gene data show CDR1 as DFQATT and CDR2 as SNEGSKA (reference sequence). The V segment lost 0 bases and the J segment 5 bases; nucleotides outside the gene matches: 5. CDR3 in amino acids: CSARDWGQGETGELFF. The CDR3 DNA reads TGCAGTGCTAGAGACTGGGGACAGGGGGAAACCGGGGAGCTGTTTTTT.

Comments on this clonotype: Germline and junction disagree at one end, which may indicate a read error. The DNA for the CDR3 is TGCAGTGCTCGGAGACTAGCAGCAGAGACCCGGTACTTC. Translated, it gives CSARRLAAETRYF. J is TRBJ2-5 and V is TRBV20-1; 7 nucleotides align to TRBD2. Germline CDR1 is DFQATT and CDR2 is SNEGSKA (reference sequence). The CDR3 has 13 residues.

The chain recombines TRBV7-2 with TRBJ1-2; D is ambiguous. The CDR3 is 15 amino acids. Trimming removed 1 base at V and 4 bases at J, with 13 bases between. Per the germline V gene, CDR1 is SGHTA and CDR2 is FQGNSA. CDR3 in DNA: TGTGCCAGCAGCTTAGTAGGCAGGCAGCGCTATGGCTACACCTTC. This translates into CASSLVGRQRYGYTF.

The chain couples TRBV5-1 to TRBJ1-1; a possible D gene is TRBD1 (5 bases). Trimming stripped 5 bases from V and 1 base from J, with 24 bases between. The CDR3 is made up of 18 amino acids. Germline V lookup: CDR1 SGHRS, CDR2 YFSETQ. In nucleotides, the CDR3 is TGCGCCAGCAGTACGAACAACCGCAACGGGGCGGGGAACACTGAAGCTTTCTTT. Translated: CASSTNNRNGAGNTEAFF.

This clonotype was seen a few times. The chain couples TRBV27 to TRBJ2-1; TRBD2 is a possible D gene (6 bases). CDR3 length: 15 amino acids. Looked up from germline, CDR1 is MNHEY and CDR2 is SMNVEV (reference sequence). Trimming pared 4 bases from V and 7 bases from J, leaving 17 bases between. In DNA form, the CDR3 reads TGTGCCAGCAGTTCCTCCCCGGGGGTTGGGAATGAGCAGTTCTTC. Translating gives CASSSSPGVGNEQFF.

V gene TRBV20-1 combines with J gene TRBJ1-2; 12 positions agree with TRBD1. V shed 3 bases, J shed 2 bases, and the junction held 4 bases outside the gene matches. This CDR3 region has 15 residues. CDR1 DFQATT and CDR2 SNEGSKA come from the germline V gene (reference sequence). This CDR3 reads CSARGQGAQNYGYTF. In DNA, the CDR3 is TGCAGTGCTAGGGGACAGGGGGCGCAGAACTATGGCTACACCTTC.

This rearrangement joins TRBV6-1 to TRBJ2-1, with no clear D. Germline V gene lookup returns CDR1 MNHNS and CDR2 SASEGT. The ends were cut back, 7 bases at V and 9 bases at J, with 16 bases in the middle. This CDR3 has 13 amino acids. The DNA of the CDR3 is TGTGCCAGCATCCGACTGGGTGCCAGTGAGCAGTTCTTC. This sequence encodes CASIRLGASEQFF.

The V call is TRBV6-5, the J call TRBJ1-1, with D uncertain. CDR1 MNHEY and CDR2 SVGAGI come from the germline V gene. The CDR3 extends over 14 amino acids. With 8 bases removed from V and 2 bases from J, the gap between germline ends came to 15 bases. The CDR3 loop reads CASAARTPNTEAFF. In nucleotides, the CDR3 is TGTGCCAGCGCCGCCAGGACCCCAAACACTGAAGCTTTCTTT.

This rearrangement joins TRBV15 to TRBJ1-2, with no clear D. Germline loops: CDR1 LNHNV, CDR2 YYDKDF (reference sequence). The CDR3 extends over 17 amino acids. The ends were cut back, 0 bases at V and 0 bases at J, with 14 bases in the middle. The CDR3 is CATSRDTRGKANYGYTF. CDR3 DNA sequence: TGTGCCACCAGCAGAGATACGCGGGGAAAAGCTAACTATGGCTACACCTTC.

This chain joins TRBV28 and TRBJ2-5, with 9 bases fitting TRBD1. This CDR3 has 17 amino acids. CDR1 and CDR2 from the germline V gene are MDHEN and SYDVKM. V dropped 6 bases and J dropped 5; count of bases not matched to a gene: 16. The CDR3 here is CASSPRDRVKSRETQYF. The CDR3 DNA follows: TGTGCCAGCAGCCCCCGGGACAGGGTAAAAAGCAGGGAGACCCAGTACTTC. Full variable domain (missing parts from reference TRBV28 and TRBJ2-5): DVKVTQSSRYLVKRTGEKVFLECVQDMDHENMFWYRQDPGLGLRLIYFSYDVKMKEKGDIPEGYSVSREKKERFSLILESASTNQTSMYLCASSPRDRVKSRETQYFGPGTRLLVL.

The chain employs TRBV11-2 and TRBJ1-4; 9 bases are a match to TRBD1. The V and J ends lost 5 bases and 5 bases, in that order; junction bases with no gene match: 6. Per the germline V gene, CDR1 is SGHAT and CDR2 is FQNNGV. CDR3 length equals 15 residues. The CDR3 DNA reads TGTGCCAGCAGCCAGACAGGGGGTACGAATGAAAAACTGTTTTTT. Residues: CASSQTGGTNEKLFF.

This clonotype was counted a few times. V and J are TRBV7-2 and TRBJ1-2, with 12 bases matching TRBD1. CDR3 length equals 15 residues. In germline, CDR1 is SGHTA, CDR2 FQGNSA. The ends lost 5 bases at V and 3 bases at J; junction bases unmatched: 4. This CDR3 is CASSPGQGADYGYTF. CDR3 sequence (DNA): TGTGCCAGCAGCCCGGGACAGGGGGCGGACTATGGCTACACCTTC.

The table lists this clonotype with many counts. V and J are TRBV29-1 and TRBJ2-7; D is perhaps TRBD1 or TRBD2 (5 bases each). The V gene's germline CDR1 is SQVTM and CDR2 ANQGSEA. The CDR3 consists of 15 residues. The V and J ends lost 1 base and 9 bases respectively, with 22 bases between them. The CDR3 DNA reads as TGCAGCGTTGAAGGAACGAGAGGGGAACGTGTCGGGCAGTACTTC. Protein sequence: CSVEGTRGERVGQYF.

A few counts support this clonotype. The chain couples TRBV27 to TRBJ1-2; D might be TRBD1 (6 bases). The CDR3 length is 15 residues. Per the germline V gene, CDR1 is MNHEY and CDR2 is SMNVEV (reference sequence). V was trimmed by 3 bases and J by 8 bases, leaving 19 bases between them. The DNA for the CDR3 is TGTGCCAGCAGTTTGACAGGCGAGGGTTGGTTAGGCTACACCTTC. This codes for CASSLTGEGWLGYTF.